The clone carrying this T cell receptor beta chain has just a few counts. Its antigen is undetermined. The CDR3 consists of 14 residues. V lost 2 bases and J 5 bases, leaving 12 bases between the germline ends. Germline loops: CDR1 SEHNR, CDR2 FQNEAQ (reference sequence). These data come from a study of vaccination and CD4 T cells after COVID-19. Oncomine TCR Beta short-read sequencing was applied to DNA from cultured CD4+ T cells. TCRdb redid the calling of the PCR reads with MiXCR, one entry per CDR3 protein. Altogether some 16,000 distinct CDR3 sequences are present, approximately 50% being singletons, with the ten largest covering less than 9.5%. Documented treatment: approximately nine-day PBMC culture with coronavirus spike peptide pools or control peptides (ViraFEST assay).

The sample was CD4+ T cells from blood, cultured in vitro. The chain links TRBV7-9 to TRBJ1-1; TRBD1 is a possible D gene (5 bases). This clonotype originated in a human donor who had recovered from COVID-19. CDR3 amino acids: CASSLLTEGTEAFF. As DNA, the CDR3 is TGTGCCAGCAGCTTACTTACGGAGGGGACTGAAGCTTTCTTT.